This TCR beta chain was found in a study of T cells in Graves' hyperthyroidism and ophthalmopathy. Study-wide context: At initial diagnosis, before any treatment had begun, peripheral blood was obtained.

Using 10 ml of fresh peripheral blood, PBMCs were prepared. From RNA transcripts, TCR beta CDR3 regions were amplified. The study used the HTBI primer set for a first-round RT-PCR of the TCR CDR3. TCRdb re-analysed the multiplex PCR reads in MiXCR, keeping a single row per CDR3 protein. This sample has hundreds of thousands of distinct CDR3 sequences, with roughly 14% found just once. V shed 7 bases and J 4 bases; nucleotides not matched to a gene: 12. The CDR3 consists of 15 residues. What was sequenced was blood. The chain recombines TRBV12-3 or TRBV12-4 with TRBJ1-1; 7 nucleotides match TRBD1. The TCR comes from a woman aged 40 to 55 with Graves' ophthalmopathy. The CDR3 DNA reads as TGTGCCAGCAATCTACAGGGGATGGGAATCACTGAAGCTTTCTTT. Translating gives CASNLQGMGITEAFF.